The 31 T cell receptor beta chains below were found in one sample sequenced in a study of shared clonotypes between healthy human individuals. Data came from immunoSEQ multiplex PCR; TCRdb stores just in-frame clones and leaves some out. The data hold 2.3 million or so clones, with 85% to 95% observed a single time. Source material: naive CD4+ T cells from PBMCs. Subset denoted: CD45RA+ positively selected. These receptors originate from a man aged 18 to 30 in good health. Some clones in this sample may be carry-over from other donors' samples.

This chain uses TRBV6-8 with TRBJ1-5, with TRBD1 matching over 7 bases. This CDR3 has 15 residues. The germline gives CDR1 MNHGY, CDR2 SAAAGT. Trimming took 0 bases from V and 6 from J; bases not matched to a gene: 5. CDR3 in DNA: TGTGCCAGCAGTTACTCAGGGGGCAGGAGTCAGCCCCAGCATTTT. It encodes CASSYSGGRSQPQHF.

V and J are TRBV7-2 and TRBJ2-5; no definite D call. Germline values: CDR1 SGHTA, CDR2 FQGNSA. The CDR3 length is 15 residues. The V end was cut by 7 bases, the J end by 1 base, with 16 bases between. This CDR3 is CASTLTWAGQETQYF. The CDR3 region has the DNA TGTGCCAGCACCCTCACTTGGGCCGGCCAAGAGACCCAGTACTTC.

Written as DNA, the CDR3 is TGTGCCAGCAGCTTAGCGAAGGCGGGGCCAGGGAATGAGCAGTTCTTC. This sequence encodes CASSLAKAGPGNEQFF. This chain connects TRBV7-9 to TRBJ2-1, with D possibly being TRBD2 (6 bases). Deletions cut 0 bases from V and 7 bases from J, with 16 bases between. There are 16 residues in the CDR3. Germline CDR1 SEHNR, CDR2 FQNEAQ (reference sequence). The variable domain in full, with the rest retrieved from reference TRBV7-9 and TRBJ2-1, is DTGVSQNPRHKITKRGQNVTFRCDPISEHNRLYWYRQTLGQGPEFLTYFQNEAQLEKSRLLSDRFSAERPKGSFSTLEIQRTEQGDSAMYLCASSLAKAGPGNEQFFGPGTRLTVL.

This chain uses TRBV7-2 with TRBJ2-1; TRBD2 aligns across 9 bases. With 0 bases clipped from V and 8 bases from J, the junction kept 5 bases outside the gene matches. CDR3 size: 15 residues. CDR1 and CDR2 (germline): SGHTA, FQGNSA. In nucleotides, the CDR3 is TGTGCCAGCAGCTTAGCGGGCGGGAGGGCTTATGAGCAGTTCTTC. Encoded protein: CASSLAGGRAYEQFF.

The sample holds one count of this clone. The chain is built from TRBV4-2 and TRBJ2-2, with D possibly matching TRBD2 (5 bases). The CDR3 sequence is 15 residues long. Trimming took off 0 bases at V and 6 bases at J, with 11 bases between the two ends. From germline, CDR1 is LGHNA and CDR2 YNFKEQ. CDR3 sequence reads: CASSQDVSAAGELFF. In nucleotides, the CDR3 is TGTGCCAGCAGCCAAGACGTTAGCGCGGCCGGGGAGCTGTTTTTT.

The chain couples TRBV19 to TRBJ2-1; D is tentatively TRBD1 or TRBD2 (5 bases each). Germline V gene lookup returns CDR1 LNHDA and CDR2 SQIVND (reference sequence). The CDR3 extends over 17 amino acids. V gave up 2 bases and J gave up 7 bases, with 21 bases separating them. In nucleotides, the CDR3 is TGTGCCAGTAGTATACCGGGATGGGACGGCCCCTGGAATGAGCAGTTCTTC. Translation gives CASSIPGWDGPWNEQFF.

The V gene is TRBV25-1, the J gene TRBJ2-3; TRBD2 matches 9 bases. CDR3 size: 16 residues. Unmatched junction bases numbered 7, after V lost 3 bases and J lost 3 bases. CDR1 is MGHDK, CDR2 SYGVNS, per germline. The CDR3 sequence is CASSDSSGRRTDTQYF. CDR3 nucleotide sequence: TGTGCCAGCAGTGACTCAAGCGGGAGGAGGACAGATACGCAGTATTTT.

The chain carries TRBV10-3 and TRBJ2-2; D might be TRBD2 (6 bases). The V end lost 6 bases, the J end lost 8 bases, and 19 bases lay between the germline ends. CDR3 size: 15 residues. Germline V CDR1 and CDR2: ENHRY, SYGVKD. CDR3 bases: TGTGCCATCAGGGATGAGCGGGCTGGAGGGGGGGAGCTGTTTTTT. The encoded protein is CAIRDERAGGGELFF.

This clone was observed once. Here the CDR3 reads CASSFGGGNYGYTF. In DNA, the CDR3 is TGCGCCAGCAGCTTTGGAGGGGGCAACTATGGCTACACCTTC. This chain joins TRBV5-1 and TRBJ1-2; TRBD1 agrees at 7 bases. V trimming: 2 bases; J trimming: 2 bases; junction bases outside the gene matches: 3. The CDR3 contains 14 residues. The germline CDR1 and CDR2 sequences are SGHRS and YFSETQ.

This clone was detected only once. The gene calls are TRBV28 and TRBJ1-2; possibly TRBD1 for D (5 bases). The CDR3 length is 14 residues. CDR1 and CDR2 from the germline V gene are MDHEN and SYDVKM. Trimming cost V 6 bases and J 0 bases, with 11 bases left between them. The CDR3 nucleotides read TGTGCCAGCAGACCAGGGAAAGCTAACTATGGCTACACCTTC. Encoded protein: CASRPGKANYGYTF.

The chain links TRBV21-1 to TRBJ2-5; the listed D gene, TRBD2, was not tested against the DNA. TRBV21-1 counts as a pseudogene. This CDR3 has 14 residues. The CDR3 DNA reads as TGTGCCAGCCTAGCGGGAGCGCCCCAAGAGACCCAGTACTTC. Its translation: CASLAGAPQETQYF.

The gene calls are TRBV10-1 and TRBJ1-5; a possible D gene is TRBD1 (5 bases). V shed 4 bases and J shed 0 bases, with 13 bases lying between them. Germline V CDR1 and CDR2: WNHNN, SYGVQD (reference sequence). The length of the CDR3 is 16 residues. CDR3 amino acids: CASSVNGDDSNQPQHF. The CDR3 coding sequence is TGCGCCAGCAGTGTTAATGGGGACGATAGCAATCAGCCCCAGCATTTT.

The chain recombines TRBV28 with TRBJ1-3; D uncertain. The ends were cut back, 3 bases at V and 2 bases at J, with 17 bases in the middle. The germline V gene has CDR1 MDHEN and CDR2 SYDVKM. The CDR3 is 17 amino acids. The CDR3 nucleotides are TGTGCCAGCAGTTTGATTGGGCGAGGGAAGACTGGAAACACCATATATTTT. It encodes CASSLIGRGKTGNTIYF.

The J gene is TRBJ2-1, the V gene TRBV11-2; tentative D call: TRBD2 (5 bases). Deletions cut 6 bases from V and 1 base from J, with 13 bases between. The CDR3 loop spans 15 amino acids. Germline V gene lookup returns CDR1 SGHAT and CDR2 FQNNGV. CDR3 nucleotides: TGTGCCAGCAGTTCGGGGAGAGGGTCCTACAATGAGCAGTTCTTC. This encodes CASSSGRGSYNEQFF.

The chain carries TRBV9 and TRBJ2-7; a possible D gene is TRBD1 (7 bases). The CDR3 is 19 amino acids. The V gene lost 4 bases and the J gene lost 11 bases, with 37 bases spanning the gap. The germline CDR1 and CDR2 sequences are SGDLS and YYNGEE. CDR3 in amino acids: CASSPGGFLYRGPRPREYF. DNA for the CDR3: TGTGCCAGCAGCCCAGGGGGGTTCCTTTACAGGGGCCCTCGTCCTAGGGAGTACTTC.

The chain uses TRBV6-1 and TRBJ2-1; D is unresolved. Germline V gene lookup returns CDR1 MNHNS and CDR2 SASEGT. The CDR3 sequence is 13 residues long. Trimming stripped 7 bases from V and 10 bases from J, with 17 bases between. The CDR3: CASTKDRVQEQFF. The CDR3 DNA sequence: TGTGCCAGCACCAAGGACCGCGTTCAGGAGCAGTTCTTC.

The chain's CDR3 is CASSLEPGGATEAFF. The CDR3 DNA reads as TGCGCCAGCAGCTTGGAACCAGGGGGCGCGACTGAAGCTTTCTTT. This chain joins TRBV5-1 and TRBJ1-1; 8 bases line up with TRBD1. Per the germline V gene, CDR1 is SGHRS and CDR2 is YFSETQ. V shed 0 bases, J shed 5 bases, and the junction held 6 bases outside the gene matches. This CDR3 comprises 15 residues.

This CDR3 reads CASNKFSGANVLTF. CDR3 nucleotides: TGTGCCAGCAATAAGTTCTCTGGGGCCAACGTCCTGACTTTC. The chain carries TRBV28 and TRBJ2-6; D not resolved. The germline CDR1 and CDR2 sequences are MDHEN and SYDVKM. V lost 7 bases to trimming and J lost 0 bases, with 7 bases between them. The CDR3 is 14 residues long. Using reference TRBV28 and TRBJ2-6 for the parts outside the CDR3, the full variable domain is DVKVTQSSRYLVKRTGEKVFLECVQDMDHENMFWYRQDPGLGLRLIYFSYDVKMKEKGDIPEGYSVSREKKERFSLILESASTNQTSMYLCASNKFSGANVLTFGAGSRLTVL.

This rearrangement joins TRBV27 to TRBJ1-2; 7 bases are shared with TRBD1. J lost 7 bases, V lost 5 bases, and 4 bases had no gene match. The germline gives CDR1 MNHEY, CDR2 SMNVEV (reference sequence). The CDR3 sequence is 12 residues long. The CDR3 sequence: CASSPDRAGYTF. CDR3 in DNA: TGTGCCAGCAGTCCCGACAGGGCTGGCTACACCTTC.

As regards this clone: The same CDR3 can be traced to other DNA sequences in this sample. The chain is built from TRBV5-1 and TRBJ2-5; 11 bases align to TRBD2. V shed 1 base and J 4 bases; nucleotides not matched to a gene: 6. CDR1 and CDR2 (germline): SGHRS, YFSETQ. This CDR3 comprises 16 residues. The chain's CDR3 is CASSLPGLAGGETQYF. DNA of the CDR3: TGCGCCAGCAGCTTGCCCGGTCTAGCGGGAGGAGAGACCCAGTACTTC.

The chain has TRBV5-6 and TRBJ2-3, with a weak D call TRBD2 (6 bases). The germline V gene encodes CDR1 SGHDT and CDR2 YYEEEE. Trimming left V 5 bases short and J 0 bases short, with 10 bases between. The CDR3 consists of 14 residues. The CDR3 here is CASRSGSSTDTQYF. CDR3 DNA: TGTGCCAGCAGATCCGGGAGTAGCACAGATACGCAGTATTTT.

The rearrangement uses TRBV7-6 and TRBJ2-3; tentatively, D is TRBD1 (6 bases). The CDR3 runs 15 residues. Germline V gene data show CDR1 as SGHVS and CDR2 as FNYEAQ. Trimming removed 1 base at V and 4 bases at J, with 12 bases between. The CDR3 sequence is CASSLGGPGADTQYF. The CDR3 DNA reads as TGTGCCAGCAGCTTAGGGGGGCCCGGCGCAGATACGCAGTATTTT.

The chain employs TRBV5-1 and TRBJ2-5, with 8 bases fitting TRBD1. The CDR3 is 14 amino acids. V shed 7 bases and J 5 bases; nucleotides not matched to a gene: 10. The germline V gene encodes CDR1 SGHRS and CDR2 YFSETQ. As DNA, the CDR3 is TGCGCCAGCTCGTCGGGACAGGTGGCGGAGACCCAGTACTTC. Protein: CASSSGQVAETQYF.

Regarding this clone: Other nucleotide sequences from this sample produce the same CDR3. J is TRBJ2-3 and V is TRBV5-1, with D hard to call. Trimming stripped 0 bases from V and 2 bases from J, with 7 bases between. CDR1 is SGHRS, CDR2 YFSETQ, per germline. The CDR3 is 14 amino acids. CDR3 DNA: TGCGCCAGCAGCTTGGGCGGAAACACAGATACGCAGTATTTT. This codes for CASSLGGNTDTQYF.

The J gene is TRBJ1-1, the V gene TRBV15, with 8 nucleotides matching TRBD1. The V and J ends lost 6 bases and 1 base, in that order; junction bases with no gene match: 1. This CDR3 contains 13 residues. The germline V gene encodes CDR1 LNHNV and CDR2 YYDKDF (reference sequence). CDR3 in DNA: TGTGCCACCAGGGACAGGGAGAACACTGAAGCTTTCTTT. Translating gives CATRDRENTEAFF.

This clone is a singleton in its sample. The chain is built from TRBV6-6 and TRBJ2-3; D tentatively reads TRBD1 or TRBD2 (5 bases each). With 2 bases removed from V and 6 bases from J, the gap between germline ends came to 15 bases. Germline CDR1 is MNHNY and CDR2 is SVGAGI (reference sequence). The CDR3 is made up of 15 amino acids. This chain's CDR3 is CASSYAGAGLDTQYF. The CDR3 DNA is TGTGCCAGCAGTTACGCCGGGGCGGGTCTGGATACGCAGTATTTT.

The chain employs TRBV5-1 and TRBJ2-7, with D uncertain. Germline V gives CDR1 SGHRS, CDR2 YFSETQ. V was trimmed by 2 bases and J by 6 bases, leaving 6 bases between them. This CDR3 spans 11 amino acids. CDR3 nucleotide sequence: TGCGCCAGCAGCTTTCAGACCGAGCAGTACTTC. Translation gives CASSFQTEQYF. The variable domain in full, completed from reference TRBV5-1 and TRBJ2-7, reads KAGVTQTPRYLIKTRGQQVTLSCSPISGHRSVSWYQQTPGQGLQFLFEYFSETQRNKGNFPGRFSGRQFSNSRSEMNVSTLELGDSALYLCASSFQTEQYFGPGTRLTVT.

The chain couples TRBV7-3 to TRBJ2-3; D remains ambiguous. V lost 2 bases to trimming and J lost 6 bases, with 9 bases between them. In germline, CDR1 is SGHTA, CDR2 FQGTGA. The length of the CDR3 is 13 residues. This chain's CDR3 is CASSLADWDTQYF. The CDR3 DNA is TGTGCCAGCAGCTTAGCAGACTGGGATACGCAGTATTTT.

This clone turned up a few times. This sequence joins TRBV4-2 and TRBJ1-5; D possibly corresponds to TRBD1 (5 bases). This CDR3 has 14 amino acids. Germline CDR1 is LGHNA and CDR2 is YNFKEQ. Trimming stripped 4 bases from V and 7 bases from J, with 14 bases between. The CDR3 nucleotides read TGTGCCAGCAGCCGCGGGACCTCCGGGCAGCCCCAGCATTTT. It yields the protein CASSRGTSGQPQHF.

The chain carries TRBV21-1 and TRBJ2-2; the table's D call of TRBD2 was not tested on the DNA. TRBV21-1 is classified as a pseudogene. The CDR3 is 18 residues long. The CDR3 nucleotides are TGTGCCAGCAACTTGACTAGCGGGAGTTCGGGGAACACCGGGGAGCTGTTTTTT. Protein sequence: CASNLTSGSSGNTGELFF.

This clone was observed once. The rearrangement uses TRBV11-3 and TRBJ2-2, with D perhaps TRBD1 or TRBD2 (6 bases each). The CDR3 totals 13 residues. Per the germline V gene, CDR1 is SGHNT and CDR2 is YENEEA. The V end was cut by 5 bases, the J end by 7 bases, with 11 bases between. In DNA, the CDR3 is TGTGCCAGCAGCGGGGGGCAGGGCGGGGAGCTGTTTTTT. Translation: CASSGGQGGELFF. Looking up the rest from reference TRBV11-3 and TRBJ2-2 gives the full variable domain: EAGVVQSPRYKIIEKKQPVAFWCNPISGHNTLYWYLQNLGQGPELLIRYENEEAVDDSQLPKDRFSAERLKGVDSTLKIQPAELGDSAVYLCASSGGQGGELFFGEGSRLTVL.